The next 32 T cell receptor beta chains were all read from a single sample in a study of read filtering for tumor transcriptome and immune sequencing (dated by TCRdb to 2018 to 2021). The sequencing machine was an Illumina HiSeq 4000. TCR libraries were built from 300 to 450 ng RNA with the Immunoverse kit, using molecular barcoded adaptors covering alpha/delta and beta/gamma chains. TCRdb trimmed the raw reads at Q25, called clones with MiXCR and kept productive beta chains. Records with the same CDR3 protein are collapsed into one entry carrying the most frequent genes and DNA. The sample table records 20,000 or so distinct CDR3 sequences; roughly a fifth of these occur just once. Jointly, the top ten make up around 24% of the sample. Material: a population of CD138-negative cells sorted from bone marrow. The sample's cell subset or site label, decoded: bone marrow mononuclear cells depleted of CD138+ plasma/myeloma cells by negative magnetic selection. The source of these receptors is a donor at least 40 years old with multiple myeloma.

The table lists this clonotype with many counts. V usage is TRBV2 and J usage is TRBJ1-2, with D hard to call. CDR3 length: 14 residues. V lost 1 base, J lost 4 bases, and 10 bases lay in between. Germline V CDR1 and CDR2: SNHLY, FYNNEI. CDR3 sequence (DNA): TGTGCCAGCAGTGAAGGGCAGGAAGGCTATGGCTACACCTTC. The encoded protein is CASSEGQEGYGYTF.

The sample holds many counts of this clonotype. V and J are TRBV5-1 and TRBJ1-6; D unclear. CDR1 and CDR2 from the germline V gene are SGHRS and YFSETQ. V was trimmed by 0 bases and J by 2 bases, leaving 9 bases between them. There are 16 residues in the CDR3. CDR3 sequence reads: CASSLESDPYNSPLHF. The CDR3 DNA sequence: TGCGCCAGCAGCTTGGAATCGGACCCCTATAATTCACCCCTCCACTTT.

Only one count was recorded for this clonotype. The chain couples TRBV20-1 to TRBJ2-1; 8 positions agree with TRBD2. The junction had 9 bases not matched to a gene; V was cut back by 5 bases and J by 0 bases. Per germline, CDR1 DFQATT and CDR2 SNEGSKA (reference sequence). CDR3 length: 16 residues. The DNA of the CDR3 is TGCAGTGCTCCCCTCGCTCTAGCGGGCTCCTACAATGAGCAGTTCTTC. Its translation: CSAPLALAGSYNEQFF.

The rearrangement joins TRBV6-2 or TRBV6-3 to TRBJ2-2; D is uncertain. The CDR3 has 15 residues. V lost 7 bases and J 2 bases, leaving 14 bases between the germline ends. Per germline, CDR1 MNHEY and CDR2 SVGEGT. The CDR3: CASKAGRLNTGELFF. In nucleotides, the CDR3 is TGTGCCAGCAAAGCCGGACGGCTCAACACCGGGGAGCTGTTTTTT.

This clonotype is judged medium-sized (0.01 to 0.1%). This chain connects TRBV4-3 to TRBJ2-7; 11 nucleotides match TRBD2. Germline lookup yields CDR1 LGHNA and CDR2 YSLEER. Unmatched junction bases numbered 3, after V lost 5 bases and J lost 0 bases. The CDR3 runs to 15 residues. The CDR3 DNA is TGCGCCAGCAGCACGGGACTAGCGGACTCCTACGAGCAGTACTTC. Translation: CASSTGLADSYEQYF.

By share, this clonotype ranks as medium-sized. The V call is TRBV6-2 or TRBV6-3, the J call TRBJ2-1; 14 nucleotides align to TRBD2. Germline V gene lookup returns CDR1 MNHEY and CDR2 SVGEGT. With V trimmed by 5 bases and J by 16 bases, 13 bases remained unmatched. This CDR3 region has 15 residues. For the CDR3, the DNA is TGTGCCAGCAGTAAAGGGACTAGCGGGAGTAAGGGGAACTTCTTC. The encoded protein is CASSKGTSGSKGNFF.

A few counts support this clonotype. J is TRBJ2-7 and V is TRBV20-1; 9 nucleotides agree with TRBD2. Trimming removed 4 bases from V and 3 bases from J; junction bases left unmatched: 7. CDR1 and CDR2 (germline): DFQATT, SNEGSKA (reference sequence). The CDR3 spans 14 residues. This CDR3 reads CSATLAGKLYEQYF. CDR3 bases: TGCAGTGCTACTCTAGCGGGAAAGCTCTACGAGCAGTACTTC.

This clonotype has at least ten counts. The V call is TRBV18, the J call TRBJ2-7; D unresolved. Germline V gives CDR1 KGHSH, CDR2 LQKENI. The CDR3 length is 15 residues. The ends were cut back, 0 bases at V and 0 bases at J, with 9 bases in the middle. The CDR3 sequence is CASSPPTTSSYEQYF. In nucleotides, the CDR3 is TGTGCCAGCTCACCACCGACAACGAGCTCCTACGAGCAGTACTTC.

By frequency in the sample, this clonotype is medium-sized. The chain carries TRBV20-1 and TRBJ2-1; TRBD1 matches at 7 bases. Per germline, CDR1 DFQATT and CDR2 SNEGSKA (reference sequence). Unmatched junction bases numbered 9, after V lost 6 bases and J lost 4 bases. The CDR3 is made up of 14 amino acids. CDR3 in amino acids: CSAPNDREYNEQFF. CDR3 bases: TGCAGTGCACCTAACGACAGGGAGTACAATGAGCAGTTCTTC.

This clonotype was recorded many times. The chain is built from TRBV27 and TRBJ1-1; D ambiguous. V was trimmed by 2 bases and J by 2 bases, leaving 9 bases between them. Germline V gene data show CDR1 as MNHEY and CDR2 as SMNVEV (reference sequence). The CDR3 runs 14 residues. The CDR3 DNA follows: TGTGCCAGCAGTTTACACAGACCCAACACTGAAGCTTTCTTT. As protein: CASSLHRPNTEAFF.

With regard to this clonotype: A much larger clone lies a single base off, so this may be a read error. The rearrangement joins TRBV4-2 to TRBJ2-2, with a possible D match to TRBD2 (6 bases). This CDR3 has 16 residues. CDR1 and CDR2 from the germline V gene are LGHNA and YNFKEQ. V was pared by 8 bases and J by 4 bases, with 20 bases between. CDR3 in amino acids: CASRSTLEGGTGELFF. The CDR3 DNA is TGTGCCAGCCGATCTACCCTGGAGGGTGGCACCGGGGAGCTGTTTTTT.

This clonotype was counted many times. The rearrangement joins TRBV2 to TRBJ2-5; perhaps TRBD2 as D (6 bases). The V and J ends lost 6 bases and 0 bases respectively, with 8 bases between them. Germline CDR1 and CDR2: SNHLY and FYNNEI. This CDR3 has 13 amino acids. The CDR3 sequence is CASRRTNQETQYF. CDR3 nucleotides: TGTGCCAGCAGGCGGACTAACCAAGAGACCCAGTACTTC.

V and J are TRBV5-1 and TRBJ1-1; tentatively, D is TRBD1 (6 bases). Germline lookup yields CDR1 SGHRS and CDR2 YFSETQ. The CDR3 runs to 15 residues. Trimming cost V 7 bases and J 1 base, with 17 bases left between them. The CDR3 reads CASGLGGLTNTEAFF. The DNA for the CDR3 is TGCGCCAGCGGCCTAGGGGGATTGACGAACACTGAAGCTTTCTTT.

On this clonotype itself: A much larger clone differs by one base, so this may be a read error. V usage is TRBV25-1 and J usage is TRBJ2-1; D gene uncertain. In germline, CDR1 is MGHDK, CDR2 SYGVNS. This CDR3 has 13 residues. Trimming took 0 bases from V and 8 from J, leaving 8 bases between them. The CDR3 protein is CASSEYSLDEQFF. CDR3 DNA sequence: TGTGCCAGCAGTGAATATAGCTTAGATGAGCAGTTCTTC.

This clonotype showed up just a few times. The J gene is TRBJ2-1, the V gene TRBV5-1; D might be TRBD1 or TRBD2, each matching 6 bases. Trimming took off 4 bases at V and 12 bases at J, with 14 bases between the two ends. The CDR3 totals 12 residues. Germline values: CDR1 SGHRS, CDR2 YFSETQ. CDR3 coding DNA: TGCGCCAGCAGCCAGGGGACTGAGGCGCAGTTCTTC. It codes for CASSQGTEAQFF.

In regard to this clonotype: One end of the junction varies from germline; a read error may be responsible. The V call is TRBV7-8, the J call TRBJ2-2, with a possible D match to TRBD2 (5 bases). CDR3 length: 15 residues. The germline V gene encodes CDR1 SGHVS and CDR2 FQNEAQ. The CDR3 sequence: CASSFLASDTGELFF. CDR3 sequence (DNA): TGTGCCAGCAGCTTCCTAGCAAGTGACACTGGGGAGCTGTTTTTT.

Ten or more counts support this clonotype. This chain joins TRBV6-2 or TRBV6-3 and TRBJ1-1; maybe TRBD1 (6 bases). This CDR3 is 15 amino acids long. CDR1 is MNHEY, CDR2 SVGEGT, per germline. The ends were cut back, 6 bases at V and 0 bases at J, with 14 bases in the middle. The CDR3 protein is CASSRRGGMNTEAFF. The CDR3 DNA is TGTGCCAGCAGCCGGCGGGGGGGCATGAACACTGAAGCTTTCTTT.

This clonotype was detected ten times or more. The V call is TRBV29-1, the J call TRBJ2-7, with D perhaps TRBD2 (5 bases). V lost 8 bases and J lost 4, with 12 bases in between. This CDR3 region has 11 residues. Per germline, CDR1 SQVTM and CDR2 ANQGSEA. CDR3 protein: CSTRRGYEQYF. The CDR3 nucleotides read TGCAGCACCCGAAGAGGGTACGAGCAGTACTTC.

The rearrangement uses TRBV12-3 or TRBV12-4 and TRBJ2-3; TRBD1 might be the D (6 bases). The CDR3 length is 16 residues. The V end was cut by 5 bases, the J end by 9 bases, with 24 bases between. The CDR3, as DNA: TGTGCCAGCAGTCCCCCTACAGGGCCGGACAAGGAGACGCAGTATTTT. This sequence encodes CASSPPTGPDKETQYF.

V usage is TRBV5-6 and J usage is TRBJ2-1, with TRBD2 identical over 8 bases. Germline V CDR1 and CDR2: SGHDT, YYEEEE. Germline trimming cut 2 bases from V and 0 bases from J; bases unmatched to any gene: 4. This CDR3 is 16 amino acids long. The CDR3 DNA is TGTGCCAGCAGCTTTAACAGCGGGAGCTCCTACAATGAGCAGTTCTTC. It codes for CASSFNSGSSYNEQFF.

For this clonotype: A much larger clone lies one base from this, so it may be a read error. This rearrangement joins TRBV9 to TRBJ1-1; 10 bases agree with TRBD1. CDR3 length: 14 amino acids. Germline assignment: CDR1 SGDLS and CDR2 YYNGEE. The CDR3 DNA sequence: TGTGCCAGCAGCGGAGGGACAGGGGACACTGAAGCTCTCTTT. This encodes CASSGGTGDTEALF.

The CDR3 region has the DNA TGTGCCAGCAGCCCGACCGGGACTAGCGAAGGGGAGCAGTACTTC. Its translation: CASSPTGTSEGEQYF. V gene TRBV7-6 combines with J gene TRBJ2-7; TRBD2 agrees at 10 bases. The V gene end was trimmed by 5 bases and the J gene end by 7 bases; junction bases not matched to a gene: 11. The CDR3 consists of 15 residues. CDR1 and CDR2 from the germline V gene are SGHVS and FNYEAQ.

V is TRBV5-1 and J is TRBJ2-1, with a tentative D call TRBD1 (5 bases). Per germline, CDR1 SGHRS and CDR2 YFSETQ. This CDR3 has 14 residues. V lost 2 bases and J 7 bases, leaving 13 bases between the germline ends. CDR3 region: CASSLSTGGNEQFF. The CDR3 bases are TGCGCCAGCAGCTTAAGCACAGGCGGAAATGAGCAGTTCTTC.

In this sample, this clonotype turned up once. Being one base from a much bigger clone, this may be a read error. J is TRBJ2-3 and V is TRBV29-1; tentatively, D is TRBD2 (6 bases). Germline loops: CDR1 SQVTM, CDR2 ANQGSEA. CDR3 length equals 12 residues. V lost 7 bases and J lost 2, with 10 bases in between. DNA for the CDR3: TGCAGCGGCGAGCGGGCCACAGATACGCAGTATTTT. It translates to CSGERATDTQYF.

The rearrangement joins TRBV5-1 to TRBJ2-3; tentative D call: TRBD2 (5 bases). The germline gives CDR1 SGHRS, CDR2 YFSETQ. The V gene lost 6 bases and the J gene lost 4 bases, with 18 bases spanning the gap. The CDR3 consists of 15 residues. CDR3: CASKKEVVISDTQYF. CDR3 nucleotide sequence: TGCGCCAGCAAGAAGGAGGTAGTAATCTCAGATACGCAGTATTTT.

This clonotype was detected ten times or more. V gene TRBV29-1 combines with J gene TRBJ1-1, with TRBD1 matching 9 bases. Trimming took 7 bases from V and 5 from J; bases not matched to a gene: 5. The CDR3 spans 12 residues. CDR1 and CDR2 (germline): SQVTM, ANQGSEA. The CDR3 loop is CSGKTGGTEAFF. The CDR3 DNA reads TGCAGCGGTAAGACAGGGGGGACTGAAGCTTTCTTT.

This clonotype was observed many times. CDR3 loop: CASSSHSGYNEQFF. The CDR3 DNA is TGTGCCAGCAGTTCTCATAGCGGCTACAATGAGCAGTTCTTC. The chain couples TRBV6-2 or TRBV6-3 to TRBJ2-1; D possibly corresponds to TRBD2 (6 bases). The CDR3 contains 14 residues. V was clipped by 4 bases and J by 3 bases, with 10 bases between them. The V gene's germline CDR1 is MNHEY and CDR2 SVGEGT.

By share of the sample, this clonotype is medium-sized. The chain is built from TRBV28 and TRBJ2-1, with D possibly matching TRBD1 (5 bases). Trimming took off 6 bases at V and 6 bases at J, with 9 bases between the two ends. The CDR3 runs 12 residues. Per germline, CDR1 MDHEN and CDR2 SYDVKM. DNA of the CDR3: TGTGCCAGCAGATCAAGGGGCAATGAGCAGTTCTTC. Amino acids: CASRSRGNEQFF.

This clonotype is medium-sized. The chain is built from TRBV10-3 and TRBJ1-6; no clear D gene. Trimming took 0 bases from V and 5 from J, leaving 5 bases between them. Germline V gene lookup returns CDR1 ENHRY and CDR2 SYGVKD. This CDR3 is built from 14 residues. Here the CDR3 DNA reads TGTGCCATCAGTGAGTCCTCAAATAATTCACCCCTCCACTTT. This codes for CAISESSNNSPLHF.

The sample holds many counts of this clonotype. The chain joins TRBV4-1 to TRBJ2-7; 10 bases are a match to TRBD2. CDR3 length: 17 residues. Germline-derived CDR1 and CDR2 are MGHRA and YSYEKL. The junction had 12 bases not matched to a gene; V was cut back by 2 bases and J by 5 bases. CDR3 sequence reads: CASSQTQREGVRDEQYF. The CDR3 DNA follows: TGCGCCAGCAGCCAAACCCAGCGGGAGGGGGTTCGGGACGAGCAGTACTTC.

The chain uses TRBV11-2 and TRBJ2-2; TRBD2 matches at 7 bases. The CDR3 consists of 15 residues. Germline CDR1 and CDR2: SGHAT and FQNNGV. V gave up 3 bases and J gave up 6 bases; unmatched junction bases: 7. Here the CDR3 reads CASSFTGRRAGELFF. DNA of the CDR3: TGTGCCAGCAGCTTCACCGGGAGGAGAGCCGGGGAGCTGTTTTTT.

Many counts were recorded for this clonotype. The rearrangement joins TRBV20-1 to TRBJ2-1, with D unclear. Germline V gene data show CDR1 as DFQATT and CDR2 as SNEGSKA (reference sequence). The CDR3 is 11 residues long. The V end lost 5 bases, the J end lost 8 bases, and 10 bases lay between the germline ends. This chain's CDR3 is CSAPFLHEQFF. The CDR3 bases are TGCAGTGCTCCCTTCCTCCATGAGCAGTTCTTC.